This T cell receptor (beta chain) was recovered during a study of OX40 agonist ivuxolimab in advanced cancers. Overall study results and limits: With doses of 0.1 to 3.0 mg/kg, CD4+ and CD8+ blood T cells had undergone clonal expansion by week 6.

As concerns this clone: The antigen is unknown.

Profiling relied on immunoSEQ multiplex PCR, and the TCRdb table lists in-frame clones only, not all of them. Of some 81,000 clones in the sample, 83% are singletons; the top ten hold roughly 0.77%. Germline V gene lookup returns CDR1 MNHEY and CDR2 SMNVEV (reference sequence). The CDR3 covers 16 residues. V lost 6 bases and J lost 7, with 22 bases in between. The sequence was obtained from an adult with an advanced solid tumor such as melanoma, head and neck, liver or kidney cancer. The V gene is TRBV27, the J gene TRBJ2-1, with D possibly matching TRBD1 (5 bases). The sequencing used CD4+ or CD8+ T cells sorted from blood, collected in a trial of the OX40 agonist ivuxolimab. CDR3: CASSSPGQGVGNEQFF. The CDR3 DNA sequence: TGTGCCAGCAGCTCCCCCGGACAAGGGGTGGGTAATGAGCAGTTCTTC.